This is a list of T cell receptor beta chains from one sample in a study of sequential checkpoint blockade in melanoma. Measured with immunoSEQ multiplex PCR; TCRdb has only the in-frame clones, and not every one. The sample carries 8,500 to 9,500 clones, about 75% recorded once. The specimen comprised CD8+ T cells sorted from blood (inferred from file names), sampled from a patient given nivolumab and ipilimumab in sequence. These receptors all come from a human donor with melanoma. CDR3s include the opening cysteine and the closing phenylalanine or tryptophan. Each record gives: clone size, J gene, V gene, D gene, CDR3 protein, CDR3 DNA. The D gene is left open where the match is weak. The size entry is marked missing in some rows and otherwise reads once, few, many or a size class.

abundance: .; j_gene: TRBJ2-5; v_gene: TRBV5-1; d_gene: TRBD2; CDR3aa: CASSFGLAGETQYF; CDR3nt: TGCGCCAGCAGCTTCGGCCTAGCGGGAGAGACCCAGTACTTC
abundance: once; j_gene: TRBJ2-4; v_gene: TRBV28; d_gene: TRBD2; CDR3aa: CASSLPGLAGVGIQYF; CDR3nt: TGTGCCAGCAGTTTACCCGGACTAGCGGGAGTTGGCATTCAGTACTTC
abundance: once; j_gene: TRBJ2-7; v_gene: TRBV28; d_gene: TRBD1; CDR3aa: CASSQSWDRGLYEQYF; CDR3nt: TGTGCCAGCAGCCAATCCTGGGACAGGGGGCTATACGAGCAGTACTTC
abundance: .; j_gene: TRBJ2-5; v_gene: TRBV9; d_gene: .; CDR3aa: CASSVGTERETQYF; CDR3nt: TGTGCCAGCAGCGTAGGGACAGAACGAGAGACCCAGTACTTC
abundance: .; j_gene: TRBJ2-7; v_gene: TRBV19; d_gene: TRBD1; CDR3aa: CASRSRDSAYEQYF; CDR3nt: TGTGCCAGTAGGTCCCGGGACAGCGCCTACGAGCAGTACTTC
abundance: .; j_gene: TRBJ1-2; v_gene: TRBV7-6; d_gene: .; CDR3aa: CASSLSPGGVYGYTF; CDR3nt: TGTGCCAGCAGCTTATCCCCCGGCGGCGTCTATGGCTACACCTTC
abundance: .; j_gene: TRBJ2-1; v_gene: TRBV29-1; d_gene: .; CDR3aa: CSVLGGFNEQFF; CDR3nt: TGCAGCGTTTTAGGGGGATTCAATGAGCAGTTCTTC
abundance: .; j_gene: TRBJ2-7; v_gene: TRBV5-1; d_gene: .; CDR3aa: CASSLTGKYEQYF; CDR3nt: TGCGCCAGCAGCTTAACAGGGAAGTACGAGCAGTACTTC
abundance: .; j_gene: TRBJ2-5; v_gene: TRBV7-2; d_gene: .; CDR3aa: CASSPDFGETQYF; CDR3nt: TGTGCCAGCAGCCCGGACTTCGGGGAGACCCAGTACTTC
abundance: .; j_gene: TRBJ2-5; v_gene: TRBV6-5; d_gene: .; CDR3aa: CASSSRPAEQGKTQYF; CDR3nt: TGTGCCAGCAGTTCTCGACCGGCGGAACAGGGCAAGACCCAGTACTTC
abundance: once; j_gene: TRBJ2-1; v_gene: TRBV19; d_gene: .; CDR3aa: CASSIQGPREQFF; CDR3nt: TGTGCCAGTAGTATACAGGGGCCGCGGGAGCAGTTCTTC
abundance: .; j_gene: TRBJ2-5; v_gene: TRBV7-9; d_gene: .; CDR3aa: CASRSEGTQETQYF; CDR3nt: TGTGCCAGCAGGTCAGAGGGGACTCAAGAGACCCAGTACTTC
abundance: .; j_gene: TRBJ2-2; v_gene: TRBV5-4; d_gene: .; CDR3aa: CASRGPQGNTGELFF; CDR3nt: TGTGCCAGCCGAGGCCCACAGGGGAACACCGGGGAGCTGTTTTTT
abundance: .; j_gene: TRBJ2-1; v_gene: TRBV5-1; d_gene: TRBD1; CDR3aa: CASSYKQGNNEQFF; CDR3nt: TGCGCCAGCAGCTATAAACAGGGGAACAATGAGCAGTTCTTC
abundance: .; j_gene: TRBJ2-2; v_gene: TRBV6-1; d_gene: .; CDR3aa: CASSSFIANTGELFF; CDR3nt: TGTGCCAGCAGTTCCTTTATCGCGAACACCGGGGAGCTGTTTTTT
abundance: .; j_gene: TRBJ2-5; v_gene: TRBV7-2; d_gene: TRBD1; CDR3aa: CASSRNNPLTGKFQETQYF; CDR3nt: TGTGCCAGCAGCCGCAATAATCCCTTGACAGGGAAATTTCAAGAGACCCAGTACTTC
abundance: .; j_gene: TRBJ2-7; v_gene: TRBV27; d_gene: .; CDR3aa: CASSAGNEQYF; CDR3nt: TGTGCCAGCAGTGCCGGGAACGAGCAGTACTTC
abundance: .; j_gene: TRBJ1-1; v_gene: TRBV6-6; d_gene: .; CDR3aa: CASSYSFDKNTEAFF; CDR3nt: TGTGCCAGCAGTTACTCCTTTGACAAGAACACTGAAGCTTTCTTT
abundance: .; j_gene: TRBJ2-1; v_gene: TRBV6-1; d_gene: TRBD2; CDR3aa: CASSEAGLTSGGWDEQFF; CDR3nt: TGTGCCAGCAGTGAAGCGGGGCTTACTAGCGGGGGATGGGATGAGCAGTTCTTC
abundance: few; j_gene: TRBJ2-3; v_gene: TRBV6-4; d_gene: TRBD1; CDR3aa: CASKPGTGDLDTQYF; CDR3nt: TGTGCCAGCAAGCCGGGGACAGGGGATTTGGATACGCAGTATTTT
abundance: .; j_gene: TRBJ2-7; v_gene: TRBV4-1; d_gene: .; CDR3aa: CASSQARLAYEQYF; CDR3nt: TGCGCCAGCAGCCAAGCCCGACTAGCCTACGAGCAGTACTTC
abundance: few; j_gene: TRBJ2-3; v_gene: TRBV4-2; d_gene: .; CDR3aa: CASSQDRGGGTDTQYF; CDR3nt: TGTGCCAGCAGCCAAGATAGGGGGGGCGGCACAGATACGCAGTATTTT
abundance: .; j_gene: TRBJ1-6; v_gene: TRBV5-6; d_gene: TRBD1; CDR3aa: CASSSRTGGDYNSPLHF; CDR3nt: TGTGCCAGCAGCTCCAGGACAGGGGGGGACTATAATTCACCCCTCCACTTT
abundance: .; j_gene: TRBJ2-1; v_gene: TRBV9; d_gene: .; CDR3aa: CASTLQGSVLNNEQFF; CDR3nt: TGTGCCAGCACCCTACAGGGTAGTGTCCTTAACAATGAGCAGTTCTTC
abundance: .; j_gene: TRBJ2-7; v_gene: TRBV28; d_gene: .; CDR3aa: CASSLTGSAYEQYF; CDR3nt: TGTGCCAGCAGTTTAACGGGGTCGGCCTACGAGCAGTACTTC
abundance: .; j_gene: TRBJ2-1; v_gene: TRBV4-1; d_gene: TRBD2; CDR3aa: CASSPLPSGVPGQTDNEQFF; CDR3nt: TGCGCCAGCAGCCCTCTTCCCAGCGGGGTGCCGGGGCAGACGGACAATGAGCAGTTCTTC
abundance: once; j_gene: TRBJ1-2; v_gene: TRBV4-1; d_gene: .; CDR3aa: CASSQVGRADGYTF; CDR3nt: TGCGCCAGCAGCCAAGTCGGGAGGGCAGACGGCTACACCTTC
abundance: .; j_gene: TRBJ1-1; v_gene: TRBV6-5; d_gene: .; CDR3aa: CASRRIGANTEAFF; CDR3nt: TGTGCCAGCAGACGTATCGGAGCGAACACTGAAGCTTTCTTT
abundance: .; j_gene: TRBJ1-1; v_gene: TRBV9; d_gene: TRBD1; CDR3aa: CASSVVPGQVSTEAFF; CDR3nt: TGTGCCAGCAGCGTAGTACCGGGACAGGTGAGCACTGAAGCTTTCTTT
abundance: .; j_gene: TRBJ1-2; v_gene: TRBV9; d_gene: .; CDR3aa: CASSVQAGKYGYTF; CDR3nt: TGTGCCAGCAGCGTCCAGGCGGGCAAATATGGCTACACCTTC
abundance: .; j_gene: TRBJ1-4; v_gene: TRBV27; d_gene: .; CDR3aa: CASSAYSGVTNEKLFF; CDR3nt: TGTGCCAGCAGTGCTTACTCAGGCGTGACTAATGAAAAACTGTTTTTT
abundance: once; j_gene: TRBJ2-7; v_gene: TRBV7-2; d_gene: TRBD2; CDR3aa: CASLPWGGSDYEQYF; CDR3nt: TGTGCCAGCCTACCCTGGGGCGGGAGTGACTACGAGCAGTACTTC
abundance: .; j_gene: TRBJ2-1; v_gene: TRBV2; d_gene: TRBD2; CDR3aa: CASSAGGPSHNEQFF; CDR3nt: TGTGCCAGCAGCGCGGGGGGACCGAGCCACAATGAGCAGTTCTTC
abundance: .; j_gene: TRBJ2-5; v_gene: TRBV6-4; d_gene: TRBD2; CDR3aa: CASSRLAGSQETQYF; CDR3nt: TGTGCCAGCAGCCGACTAGCGGGGAGTCAAGAGACCCAGTACTTC
abundance: .; j_gene: TRBJ1-2; v_gene: TRBV2; d_gene: .; CDR3aa: CASSPEEGGRMGGYTF; CDR3nt: TGTGCCAGCAGTCCCGAGGAGGGCGGAAGAATGGGGGGCTACACCTTC
abundance: .; j_gene: TRBJ1-6; v_gene: TRBV7-3; d_gene: TRBD1; CDR3aa: CASSLGYRGTNSPLHF; CDR3nt: TGTGCCAGCAGCTTGGGGTACAGGGGGACTAATTCACCCCTCCACTTT
abundance: .; j_gene: TRBJ1-4; v_gene: TRBV4-1; d_gene: .; CDR3aa: CASSQDGGATNEKLFF; CDR3nt: TGCGCCAGCAGCCAAGATGGAGGGGCAACTAATGAAAAACTGTTTTTT
abundance: once; j_gene: TRBJ2-1; v_gene: TRBV30; d_gene: TRBD1; CDR3aa: CAWSTGTGSNEQFF; CDR3nt: TGTGCCTGGAGCACCGGGACAGGGTCCAATGAGCAGTTCTTC
abundance: .; j_gene: TRBJ2-7; v_gene: TRBV13; d_gene: .; CDR3aa: CASSLGPTYEQYF; CDR3nt: TGTGCCAGCAGCTTAGGTCCTACGTACGAGCAGTACTTC
abundance: few; j_gene: TRBJ1-1; v_gene: TRBV4-3; d_gene: .; CDR3aa: CASSQERVRNTEAFF; CDR3nt: TGCGCCAGCAGCCAAGAACGGGTACGAAACACTGAAGCTTTCTTT
abundance: .; j_gene: TRBJ1-5; v_gene: TRBV21-1; d_gene: .; CDR3aa: CASTGGGTVGNQPQHF; CDR3nt: TGTGCCAGCACGGGAGGAGGGACGGTCGGCAATCAGCCCCAGCATTTT
abundance: .; j_gene: TRBJ2-2; v_gene: TRBV13; d_gene: TRBD1; CDR3aa: CASSDGLGTGGPGELFF; CDR3nt: TGTGCCAGCAGCGATGGTCTCGGGACAGGGGGTCCCGGGGAGCTGTTTTTT
abundance: .; j_gene: TRBJ2-5; v_gene: TRBV7-6; d_gene: TRBD2; CDR3aa: CASSLSGTSYHTDF; CDR3nt: TGTGCCAGCAGCTTATCCGGGACTAGCTATCACACCGACTTC
abundance: .; j_gene: TRBJ2-5; v_gene: TRBV27; d_gene: TRBD1; CDR3aa: CASSLQRDSPETQYF; CDR3nt: TGTGCCAGCAGTTTACAACGGGACAGCCCGGAGACCCAGTACTTC
abundance: .; j_gene: TRBJ2-7; v_gene: TRBV7-9; d_gene: TRBD1; CDR3aa: CASSLGGTGIYEQYF; CDR3nt: TGTGCCAGCAGCTTAGGCGGGACAGGGATCTACGAGCAGTACTTC
abundance: .; j_gene: TRBJ2-7; v_gene: TRBV28; d_gene: TRBD2; CDR3aa: CASSLGLAGIYEQYF; CDR3nt: TGTGCCAGCAGTTTAGGGCTAGCGGGAATCTACGAGCAGTACTTC
abundance: .; j_gene: TRBJ2-1; v_gene: TRBV30; d_gene: TRBD1; CDR3aa: CAWSPGQGQHEQFF; CDR3nt: TGTGCCTGGTCTCCGGGACAGGGACAACATGAGCAGTTCTTC
abundance: few; j_gene: TRBJ2-1; v_gene: TRBV10-3; d_gene: .; CDR3aa: CAISSRVGGLDNEQFF; CDR3nt: TGTGCCATCAGTTCGAGGGTTGGAGGTCTGGACAATGAGCAGTTCTTC
abundance: .; j_gene: TRBJ2-7; v_gene: TRBV6-1; d_gene: TRBD1; CDR3aa: CASSVRTGVEQYF; CDR3nt: TGTGCCAGCAGTGTCAGGACAGGGGTCGAGCAGTACTTC
abundance: .; j_gene: TRBJ2-1; v_gene: TRBV5-1; d_gene: TRBD2; CDR3aa: CASSLEGTRVDEQFF; CDR3nt: TGCGCCAGCAGCTTGGAAGGGACTAGGGTAGATGAGCAGTTCTTC
abundance: .; j_gene: TRBJ1-1; v_gene: TRBV4-3; d_gene: .; CDR3aa: CASSHSSRDTEAFF; CDR3nt: TGCGCCAGCAGCCACAGCTCCCGGGACACTGAAGCTTTCTTT
abundance: .; j_gene: TRBJ2-7; v_gene: TRBV10-1; d_gene: .; CDR3aa: CASSNSRLEQYF; CDR3nt: TGCGCCAGCAGTAATAGCCGTCTGGAGCAGTACTTC
abundance: few; j_gene: TRBJ2-5; v_gene: TRBV7-3; d_gene: .; CDR3aa: CASSLMGGQETQYF; CDR3nt: TGTGCCAGCAGCTTAATGGGGGGTCAAGAGACCCAGTACTTC
abundance: .; j_gene: TRBJ2-5; v_gene: TRBV7-6; d_gene: TRBD2; CDR3aa: CASSLLAGGQETQYF; CDR3nt: TGTGCCAGCAGCTTGCTAGCGGGGGGGCAAGAGACCCAGTACTTC
abundance: .; j_gene: TRBJ2-3; v_gene: TRBV30; d_gene: TRBD1; CDR3aa: CALDRVRGTQYF; CDR3nt: TGTGCCTTGGACAGGGTGAGGGGTACGCAGTATTTT